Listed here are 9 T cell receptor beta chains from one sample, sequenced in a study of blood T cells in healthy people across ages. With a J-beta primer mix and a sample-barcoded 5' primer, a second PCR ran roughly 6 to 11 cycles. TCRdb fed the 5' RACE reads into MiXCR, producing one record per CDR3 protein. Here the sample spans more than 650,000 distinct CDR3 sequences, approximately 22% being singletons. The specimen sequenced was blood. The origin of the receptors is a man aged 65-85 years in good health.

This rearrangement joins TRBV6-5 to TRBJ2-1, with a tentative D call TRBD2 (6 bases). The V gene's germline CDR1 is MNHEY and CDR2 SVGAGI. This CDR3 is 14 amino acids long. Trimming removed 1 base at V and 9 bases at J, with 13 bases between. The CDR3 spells CASSYWERRGEQFF. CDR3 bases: TGTGCCAGCAGTTACTGGGAGAGGCGGGGTGAGCAGTTCTTC.

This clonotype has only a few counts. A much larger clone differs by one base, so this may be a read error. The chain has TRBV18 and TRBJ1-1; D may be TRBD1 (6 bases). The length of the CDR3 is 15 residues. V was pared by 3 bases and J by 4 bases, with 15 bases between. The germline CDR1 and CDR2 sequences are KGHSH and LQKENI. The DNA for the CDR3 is TGTGCCAGCTCACCCACTACAGAGGGGGGCACTGAAGCTTTCTTT. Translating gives CASSPTTEGGTEAFF.

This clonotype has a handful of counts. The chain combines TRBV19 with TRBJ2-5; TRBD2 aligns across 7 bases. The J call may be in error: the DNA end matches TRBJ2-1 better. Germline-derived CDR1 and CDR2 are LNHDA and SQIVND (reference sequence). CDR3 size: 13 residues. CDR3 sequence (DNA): TGTGCCAGTAGTATTATCAGGGAGGGTGAGCAGTTCTTC. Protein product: CASSIIREGEQFF.

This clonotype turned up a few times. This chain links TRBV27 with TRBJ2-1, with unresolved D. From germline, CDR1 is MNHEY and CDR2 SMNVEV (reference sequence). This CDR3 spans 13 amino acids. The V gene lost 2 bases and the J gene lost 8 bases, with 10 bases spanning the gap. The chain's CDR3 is CASSLQRRDEQFF. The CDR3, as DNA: TGTGCCAGCAGTTTACAACGTAGGGATGAGCAGTTCTTC.

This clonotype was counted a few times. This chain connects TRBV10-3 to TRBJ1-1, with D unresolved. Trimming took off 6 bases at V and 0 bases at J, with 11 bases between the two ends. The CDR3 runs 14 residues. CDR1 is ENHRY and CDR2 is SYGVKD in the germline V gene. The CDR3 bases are TGTGCCATCAGCGCACTCACAATGAACACTGAAGCTTTCTTT. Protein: CAISALTMNTEAFF.

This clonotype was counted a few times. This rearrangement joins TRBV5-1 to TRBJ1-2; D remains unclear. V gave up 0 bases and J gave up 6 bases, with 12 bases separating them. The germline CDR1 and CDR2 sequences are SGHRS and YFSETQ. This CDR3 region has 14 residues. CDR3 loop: CASSLAGEVDGYTF. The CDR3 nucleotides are TGCGCCAGCAGCTTGGCCGGGGAGGTGGATGGCTACACCTTC.

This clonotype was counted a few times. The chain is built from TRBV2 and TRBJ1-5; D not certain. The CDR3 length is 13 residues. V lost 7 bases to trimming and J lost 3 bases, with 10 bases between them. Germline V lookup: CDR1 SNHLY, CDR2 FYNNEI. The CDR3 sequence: CASKAGLNQPQHF. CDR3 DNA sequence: TGTGCCAGCAAAGCCGGCCTCAATCAGCCCCAGCATTTT.

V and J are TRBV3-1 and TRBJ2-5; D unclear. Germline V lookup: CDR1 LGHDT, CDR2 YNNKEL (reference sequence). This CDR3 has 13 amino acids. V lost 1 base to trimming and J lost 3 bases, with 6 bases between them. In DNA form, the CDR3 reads TGTGCCAGCAGCCAAGCAGGCAAAGAGACCCAGTACTTC. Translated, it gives CASSQAGKETQYF.

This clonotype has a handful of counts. In DNA form, the CDR3 reads TGTGCCAGCAGAGGGACTCACTCTGGAAACACCATATATTTT. Translating it yields CASRGTHSGNTIYF. The rearrangement links TRBV7-8 to TRBJ1-3; the D gene is possibly TRBD1 (5 bases). Trimming removed 6 bases from V and 0 bases from J, with 9 bases in between. The germline gives CDR1 SGHVS, CDR2 FQNEAQ. The CDR3 covers 14 residues.